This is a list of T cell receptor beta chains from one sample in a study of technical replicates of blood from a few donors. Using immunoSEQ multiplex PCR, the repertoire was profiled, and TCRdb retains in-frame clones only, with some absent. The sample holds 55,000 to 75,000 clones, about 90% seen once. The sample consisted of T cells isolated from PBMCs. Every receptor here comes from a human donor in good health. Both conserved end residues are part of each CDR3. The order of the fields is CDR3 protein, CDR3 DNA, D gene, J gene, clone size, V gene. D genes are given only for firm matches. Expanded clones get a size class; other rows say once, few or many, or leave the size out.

cdr3_aa: CASSDRGTGELFF
cdr3_nt: TGTGCCAGCAGCGATAGGGGTACCGGGGAGCTGTTTTTT
d_call: -
j_call: TRBJ2-2
clone_size: -
v_call: TRBV9

cdr3_aa: CASSSKTSGITEQFF
cdr3_nt: TGTGCCAGCAGCTCTAAGACTAGCGGGATCACTGAGCAGTTCTTC
d_call: TRBD2
j_call: TRBJ2-1
clone_size: once
v_call: TRBV11-3

cdr3_aa: CASSPGGAGAYIQYF
cdr3_nt: TGTGCCAGCAGCCCCGGAGGGGCCGGGGCGTACATTCAGTACTTC
d_call: -
j_call: TRBJ2-4
clone_size: -
v_call: TRBV27

cdr3_aa: CASPGGGSNTGELFF
cdr3_nt: TGTGCCAGCCCTGGCGGGGGATCCAACACCGGGGAGCTGTTTTTT
d_call: TRBD2
j_call: TRBJ2-2
clone_size: -
v_call: TRBV7-7

cdr3_aa: CASSQGREQNNEQFF
cdr3_nt: TGTGCCAGCAGTCAAGGGCGGGAGCAGAACAATGAGCAGTTCTTC
d_call: TRBD2
j_call: TRBJ2-1
clone_size: once
v_call: TRBV6-4

cdr3_aa: CASSISGVYEQYF
cdr3_nt: TGTGCCAGTAGTATAAGCGGGGTATACGAGCAGTACTTC
d_call: TRBD2
j_call: TRBJ2-7
clone_size: -
v_call: TRBV19

cdr3_aa: CASSHGLAGDSQETQYF
cdr3_nt: TGTGCCAGCAGCCACGGACTAGCGGGAGACTCTCAAGAGACCCAGTACTTC
d_call: TRBD2
j_call: TRBJ2-5
clone_size: -
v_call: TRBV4-2

cdr3_aa: CASSVGLLGQEKLFF
cdr3_nt: TGTGCCAGCAGCGTAGGACTTTTGGGGCAGGAGAAACTGTTTTTT
d_call: -
j_call: TRBJ1-4
clone_size: -
v_call: TRBV9

cdr3_aa: CASSEARQGRASNYGYTF
cdr3_nt: TGTGCCAGCAGTGAAGCCAGACAAGGAAGAGCCTCTAACTATGGCTACACCTTC
d_call: -
j_call: TRBJ1-2
clone_size: -
v_call: TRBV6-1

cdr3_aa: CASREIGSNEQFF
cdr3_nt: TGTGCCAGCCGGGAGATTGGAAGCAATGAGCAGTTCTTC
d_call: -
j_call: TRBJ2-1
clone_size: -
v_call: TRBV2

cdr3_aa: CASSLSGPYEQYF
cdr3_nt: TGTGCCAGCAGTTTAAGCGGACCCTACGAGCAGTACTTC
d_call: -
j_call: TRBJ2-7
clone_size: once
v_call: TRBV27

cdr3_aa: CASRHHREEQFF
cdr3_nt: TGCGCCAGCAGACACCACAGGGAAGAGCAGTTCTTC
d_call: -
j_call: TRBJ2-1
clone_size: -
v_call: TRBV5-1

cdr3_aa: CASSSMPTGENTEAFF
cdr3_nt: TGTGCCAGCAGCTCAATGCCGACAGGGGAGAACACTGAAGCTTTCTTT
d_call: TRBD1
j_call: TRBJ1-1
clone_size: -
v_call: TRBV11-3

cdr3_aa: CASSVQGAGPYEQYF
cdr3_nt: TGTGCCAGCAGCGTGCAGGGGGCAGGGCCCTACGAGCAGTACTTC
d_call: TRBD1
j_call: TRBJ2-7
clone_size: -
v_call: TRBV11-2

cdr3_aa: CASSPLVNEQFF
cdr3_nt: TGTGCCAGCTCACCACTAGTGAATGAGCAGTTCTTC
d_call: -
j_call: TRBJ2-1
clone_size: -
v_call: TRBV18

cdr3_aa: CASNSGTGSGEQFF
cdr3_nt: TGTGCCAGCAATTCCGGGACAGGGTCTGGTGAGCAGTTCTTC
d_call: TRBD1
j_call: TRBJ2-1
clone_size: -
v_call: TRBV6-5

cdr3_aa: CASGRDRGGTQYF
cdr3_nt: TGTGCCAGCGGCCGGGACAGGGGAGGGACCCAGTACTTC
d_call: TRBD1
j_call: TRBJ2-5
clone_size: once
v_call: TRBV27

cdr3_aa: CASRYLTGGGYTF
cdr3_nt: TGTGCATCCCGTTATCTGACAGGGGGAGGCTACACCTTC
d_call: TRBD1
j_call: TRBJ1-2
clone_size: -
v_call: TRBV30